The clone carrying this T cell receptor delta chain is judged medium-sized. The CDR3 contains 17 residues. V dropped 3 bases and J dropped 9; count of bases not matched to a gene: 12. Germline CDR1 and CDR2: GEAIGNYY and EKD. The data stem from a study of gamma-delta T cells after stem cell transplantation. TCRdb fed the RT-PCR reads into CATT to redo clone calling. The sample holds some 2,900 delta-chain clones, 2.5% to 3.5% seen once. Sample: gamma-delta T cells. The chain combines TRDV2 with TRDJ3; 8 nucleotides agree with TRDD3. The sequence was collected from a human donor. It is not recorded whose cells these are; they may come from a transplant donor. The CDR3 loop is CACDPAGDKRATRQMFF. The CDR3 nucleotides are TGTGCCTGTGACCCGGCGGGGGATAAAAGGGCCACCCGACAGATGTTTTTC.